The 18 T cell receptor beta chains below all came from one sample that was sequenced in a study of blood T cell repertoires in COVID-19. Produced via immunoSEQ multiplex PCR; TCRdb's table is partial and in-frame only. The repertoire holds about 110,000 clones, about 85% seen once, with approximately 1.3% in the top ten. Sample: peripheral blood. These receptors all come from a man in his forties with acute or convalescent COVID-19.

DNA for the CDR3: TGTGCCAGCAAAGGGACTAGCGGTAGCTCCTACGAGCAGTACTTC. Its translation is CASKGTSGSSYEQYF. The genes are TRBV2 and TRBJ2-7; 11 bases line up with TRBD2. The V gene end was trimmed by 7 bases and the J gene end by 0 bases; junction bases not matched to a gene: 5. The CDR3 contains 15 residues. CDR1 and CDR2 (germline): SNHLY, FYNNEI.

The chain has TRBV5-5 and TRBJ2-5; 8 nucleotides match TRBD1. The CDR3 contains 16 residues. Germline V gene sequence: CDR1 SGHKS, CDR2 YYEKEE (reference sequence). The V segment lost 4 bases and the J segment 5 bases; nucleotides outside the gene matches: 13. This CDR3 is CASSRPGQGMGETQYF. The CDR3 DNA is TGTGCCAGCAGCCGACCCGGACAGGGTATGGGGGAGACCCAGTACTTC. The whole variable domain, remainder taken from reference TRBV5-5 and TRBJ2-5, is DAGVTQSPTHLIKTRGQQVTLRCSPISGHKSVSWYQQVLGQGPQFIFQYYEKEERGRGNFPDRFSARQFPNYSSELNVNALLLGDSALYLCASSRPGQGMGETQYFGPGTRLLVL.

J is TRBJ2-5 and V is TRBV6-4; maybe TRBD2 (6 bases). Germline lookup yields CDR1 MRHNA and CDR2 SNTAGT. The CDR3 is 15 residues long. The V end lost 6 bases, the J end lost 3 bases, and 17 bases lay between the germline ends. The CDR3 spells CASRVGGRKEETQYF. The CDR3, as DNA: TGTGCCAGCAGGGTAGGTGGGAGGAAAGAAGAGACCCAGTACTTC.

The chain recombines TRBV6-1 with TRBJ2-7; 8 bases agree with TRBD2. With 2 bases clipped from V and 5 bases from J, the junction kept 5 bases outside the gene matches. Germline CDR1 is MNHNS and CDR2 is SASEGT. The CDR3 covers 14 residues. The CDR3, as DNA: TGTGCCAGCAGTGAAACCAGCGGGAGCCACGAGCAGTACTTC. Its protein product is CASSETSGSHEQYF.

In this sample, this clone turned up a few times. The CDR3 DNA reads as TGTGCCTGGGACAGGGGGAACACTGAAGCTTTCTTT. Protein product: CAWDRGNTEAFF. This rearrangement joins TRBV30 to TRBJ1-1, with 8 bases that match TRBD1. After removal of 5 bases from V and 1 base from J, the junction contained 0 bases not matched to a gene. Per germline, CDR1 GTSNPN and CDR2 SVGIG (reference sequence). There are 12 residues in the CDR3.

The chain recombines TRBV11-2 with TRBJ2-2, with 7 bases that match TRBD2. Germline lookup yields CDR1 SGHAT and CDR2 FQNNGV. This CDR3 region has 16 residues. V shed 5 bases, J shed 5 bases, and the junction held 11 bases outside the gene matches. The CDR3 coding sequence is TGTGCCAGCAGCCCCCGGACTAGTAGAGGGACCGGGGAGCTGTTTTTT. This translates into CASSPRTSRGTGELFF.

The chain employs TRBV21-1 and TRBJ1-4. TRBV21-1 is noted as a pseudogene. The CDR3 extends over 18 amino acids. The CDR3 loop reads CASSKEGSGGWTNEKLFF. CDR3 DNA: TGTGCCAGCAGCAAAGAGGGCTCCGGAGGGTGGACTAATGAAAAACTGTTTTTT.

The V gene is TRBV28, the J gene TRBJ2-6; the match to TRBD2 covers 8 bases. V trimming: 2 bases; J trimming: 0 bases; junction bases outside the gene matches: 9. Germline V gene data show CDR1 as MDHEN and CDR2 as SYDVKM. The CDR3 consists of 19 residues. The CDR3 DNA is TGTGCCAGCAGTTTACTTAGGGTAGCGGGAAGCTCTGGGGCCAACGTCCTGACTTTC. Its protein product is CASSLLRVAGSSGANVLTF. Full variable domain (missing parts from reference TRBV28 and TRBJ2-6): DVKVTQSSRYLVKRTGEKVFLECVQDMDHENMFWYRQDPGLGLRLIYFSYDVKMKEKGDIPEGYSVSREKKERFSLILESASTNQTSMYLCASSLLRVAGSSGANVLTFGAGSRLTVL.

The rearrangement joins TRBV5-1 to TRBJ1-6, with D unclear. CDR3 size: 13 residues. Trimming pared 1 base from V and 5 bases from J, leaving 4 bases between. In germline, CDR1 is SGHRS, CDR2 YFSETQ. DNA of the CDR3: TGCGCCAGCAGCTTGAGAGATAATTCACCCCTCCACTTT. Amino acids: CASSLRDNSPLHF. The full variable domain, in which reference TRBV5-1 and TRBJ1-6 provide the parts outside the CDR3, is KAGVTQTPRYLIKTRGQQVTLSCSPISGHRSVSWYQQTPGQGLQFLFEYFSETQRNKGNFPGRFSGRQFSNSRSEMNVSTLELGDSALYLCASSLRDNSPLHFGNGTRLTVT.

This clone is medium-sized (0.01 to 0.1%). This chain links TRBV4-2 with TRBJ2-7, with 8 bases that match TRBD1. Germline V gene sequence: CDR1 LGHNA, CDR2 YNFKEQ. The CDR3 runs 15 residues. V trimming: 1 base; J trimming: 3 bases; junction bases outside the gene matches: 5. CDR3 sequence (DNA): TGTGCCAGCAGCCAAGTGACAGGGGTAGGCTACGAGCAGTACTTC. Translated, it gives CASSQVTGVGYEQYF.

This clone was detected only once. This sequence joins TRBV18 and TRBJ2-1; 7 bases match TRBD1. The CDR3 extends over 14 amino acids. V dropped 1 base and J dropped 4; count of bases not matched to a gene: 1. Germline V gives CDR1 KGHSH, CDR2 LQKENI. The DNA of the CDR3 is TGTGCCAGCTCACCACGGGACAGATACAATGAGCAGTTCTTC. Translation gives CASSPRDRYNEQFF.

This clone appeared a single time. The chain is built from TRBV7-6 and TRBJ2-5, with D possibly TRBD2 on 6 matching bases. Trimming pared 5 bases from V and 4 bases from J, leaving 17 bases between. This CDR3 region has 15 residues. The germline V gene has CDR1 SGHVS and CDR2 FNYEAQ. The CDR3 nucleotides are TGTGCCAGCAGCCCCGGCCGGGGAGGTGGAGAGACCCAGTACTTC. Translation gives CASSPGRGGGETQYF.

The chain links TRBV28 to TRBJ1-1; tentatively, D is TRBD1 (5 bases). The CDR3 covers 15 residues. The V gene lost 7 bases and the J gene lost 1 base, with 16 bases spanning the gap. Germline CDR1 and CDR2: MDHEN and SYDVKM. CDR3 in amino acids: CASNKPGLPNTEAFF. CDR3 sequence (DNA): TGTGCCAGCAATAAACCGGGACTCCCGAACACTGAAGCTTTCTTT.

The rearrangement uses TRBV7-9 and TRBJ2-6; D is uncertain. CDR3 size: 15 residues. V lost 2 bases to trimming and J lost 1 base, with 6 bases between them. Germline CDR1 reads SEHNR; CDR2 reads FQNEAQ (reference sequence). In DNA form, the CDR3 reads TGTGCCAGCAGCTTATTGCAGTCTGGGGCCAACGTCCTGACTTTC. Its translation is CASSLLQSGANVLTF. The variable domain in full, with the rest retrieved from reference TRBV7-9 and TRBJ2-6, is DTGVSQNPRHKITKRGQNVTFRCDPISEHNRLYWYRQTLGQGPEFLTYFQNEAQLEKSRLLSDRFSAERPKGSFSTLEIQRTEQGDSAMYLCASSLLQSGANVLTFGAGSRLTVL.

This clone was counted between two and nine times. The identical CDR3 is also encoded by other nucleotide sequences in the sample. The chain has TRBV7-9 and TRBJ2-4, with TRBD1 matching over 7 bases. The CDR3 length is 17 residues. J was trimmed by 2 bases and V by 2 bases; bases with no gene match: 9. Germline values: CDR1 SEHNR, CDR2 FQNEAQ (reference sequence). The CDR3 region is CASSLSPRQGSKNIQYF. As DNA, the CDR3 is TGTGCCAGCAGCTTATCACCGCGACAGGGATCCAAAAACATTCAGTACTTC.

This chain joins TRBV19 and TRBJ2-2; the match to TRBD1 covers 7 bases. After removal of 6 bases from V and 0 bases from J, the junction contained 7 bases not matched to a gene. This CDR3 is built from 16 residues. Germline-derived CDR1 and CDR2 are LNHDA and SQIVND (reference sequence). The CDR3 sequence is CASRTQGTANTGELFF. The CDR3, as DNA: TGTGCCAGTAGAACCCAGGGGACAGCGAACACCGGGGAGCTGTTTTTT.

The chain joins TRBV3-1 (or the pseudogene TRBV3-2) to TRBJ2-7; D is unclear. This CDR3 has 11 amino acids. Deletions cut 1 base from V and 8 bases from J, with 6 bases between. CDR1 is LGHDT and CDR2 is YNNKEL in the germline V gene (reference sequence). The CDR3 here is CASSQANQQYF. CDR3 bases: TGTGCCAGCAGCCAAGCAAATCAGCAGTACTTC.

V usage is TRBV25-1 and J usage is TRBJ2-7; D is unresolved. V was clipped by 3 bases and J by 3 bases, with 12 bases between them. The V gene's germline CDR1 is MGHDK and CDR2 SYGVNS. The CDR3 has 14 amino acids. Here the CDR3 reads CASSESPSLYEQYF. CDR3 bases: TGTGCCAGCAGTGAGTCCCCTTCTCTCTACGAGCAGTACTTC.